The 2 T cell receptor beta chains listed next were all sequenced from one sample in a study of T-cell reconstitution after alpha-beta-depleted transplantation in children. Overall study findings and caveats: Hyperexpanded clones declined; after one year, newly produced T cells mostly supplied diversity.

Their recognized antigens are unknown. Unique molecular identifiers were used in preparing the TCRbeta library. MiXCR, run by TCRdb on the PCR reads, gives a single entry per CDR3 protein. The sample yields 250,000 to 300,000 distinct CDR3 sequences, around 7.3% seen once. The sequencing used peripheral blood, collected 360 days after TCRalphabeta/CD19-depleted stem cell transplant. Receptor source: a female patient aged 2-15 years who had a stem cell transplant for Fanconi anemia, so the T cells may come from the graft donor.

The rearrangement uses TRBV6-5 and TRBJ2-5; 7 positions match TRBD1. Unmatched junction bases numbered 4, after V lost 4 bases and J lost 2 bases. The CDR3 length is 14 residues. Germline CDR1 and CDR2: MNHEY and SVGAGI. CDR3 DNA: TGTGCCAGCAGTTTCCGGGACAGTCAAGAGACCCAGTACTTC. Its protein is CASSFRDSQETQYF.

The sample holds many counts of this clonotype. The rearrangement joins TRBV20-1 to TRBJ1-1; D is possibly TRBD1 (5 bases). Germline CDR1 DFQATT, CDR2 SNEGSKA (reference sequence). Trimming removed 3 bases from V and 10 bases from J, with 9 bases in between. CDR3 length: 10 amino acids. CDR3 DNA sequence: TGCAGTGCTAGGGAGGGACGAGCTTTCTTT. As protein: CSAREGRAFF.